This T cell receptor (beta chain) was identified in a study of cytomegalovirus exposure and HLA in healthy donors (dated by TCRdb to 2016 to 2017). Some background on the complete study: The roughly 670 repertoires of the first cohort and the roughly 110 validation repertoires were produced on the same platform, according to a later analysis. The aim of the study was to test whether cataloging public T cell receptors could identify signatures of past pathogen exposure. In addition to the first cohort of roughly 670 subjects, a separate validation cohort of 130 or so different subjects was used. The study combined high-throughput TCR immunosequencing, statistical association of individual TCRs with disease status, and machine learning to predict cytomegalovirus infection status. General study outcomes and caveats: All 120 or so repertoires were used to score co-occurrence in the validation cohort in a later analysis, because that analysis had no HLA typing for the cohort. In the study, about 150 TCR beta chains were listed as associated with cytomegalovirus. Most TCR sequences were seen in very few donors, while some public TCRs were found in many individuals. Subsequent analysis determined that TCRs grouped into clusters in the first cohort also showed a tendency toward co-occurrence across the 120 or so validation repertoires, and approximately 93% of cluster scores exceeded 0. The authors suggested that the approach could potentially be generalized to other disease states and immunological phenotypes. A few of the identified cytomegalovirus-associated TCR beta chains were confirmed in vitro to be specific for cytomegalovirus antigens. The classifier was reported to diagnose cytomegalovirus status with high specificity and sensitivity in both the original cohort and the validation cohort.

The donors belonged to the validation cohort of approximately 130 subjects, which was separate from the approximately 700-subject first cohort. Points on this clone: Its antigen is not yet known. No clone much larger than this one lies a single base away; base qualities are absent.

CDR1 MRHNA and CDR2 SNTAGT are derived from the germline V gene. The CDR3 numbers 15 residues from cysteine through phenylalanine. The sequence is cut down to CDR3 DNA, 45 bases in frame from base 1. The V end gives up 2 bases and the J end 0 bases, leaving 0 bases in the junction not matched to a gene. The library was prepared using the immunoSEQ multiplex PCR assay. The paper's data handling went like this. A statistical classification framework was built to diagnose cytomegalovirus status from the catalog of TCR beta chain sequences. TCRdb carries this immuneACCESS record with in-frame sequences only. Its versions omit some clonotypes, under half of them owing to an unresolved V gene in the studies checked, with the rest unexplained. D and trimming come from the DNA, and the V and J calls and clone size come from that table. Across this sample there are 100,000 to 120,000 clones, with approximately 94% seen only once. The top ten constitute 0.65% to 0.7% of the sample.

The receptor was isolated from a woman younger than 30 in good health and CMV-seronegative. The chain links TRBV6-4 with TRBJ2-1; TRBD2 agrees with 8 junctional bases. The source material was PBMCs. The bases are TGTGCCAGCAGTGACACTAGCGGCTCCTACAATGAGCAGTTCTTC. It is translated as CASSDTSGSYNEQFF.